These 11 T cell receptor beta chains were sequenced from one sample in a study of T cells in Graves' hyperthyroidism and ophthalmopathy. The source material, RNA transcripts, was used to amplify TCR beta CDR3 regions. HTBI primers were used for first-round RT-PCR of the TCR CDR3. One entry per CDR3 protein, called by TCRdb with MiXCR from the multiplex PCR reads. Among approximately 620,000 distinct CDR3 sequences listed, approximately 16% were seen once. Sequencing input: blood. All receptors come from a middle-aged woman with Graves' ophthalmopathy.

This clonotype was detected ten times or more. CDR3: CASSSNRVHEQYF. The CDR3 DNA is TGTGCCAGCAGCTCCAACAGGGTGCACGAGCAGTACTTC. This chain uses TRBV27 with TRBJ2-7; possibly TRBD1 for D (6 bases). V lost 6 bases and J 5 bases, leaving 14 bases between the germline ends. There are 13 residues in the CDR3. From germline, CDR1 is MNHEY and CDR2 SMNVEV (reference sequence).

V usage is TRBV6-1 and J usage is TRBJ2-2; the D gene could be TRBD1 or TRBD2 (5 bases each). The CDR3 loop spans 14 amino acids. The germline V gene has CDR1 MNHNS and CDR2 SASEGT. V was clipped by 7 bases and J by 3 bases, with 12 bases between them. DNA of the CDR3: TGTGCCAGCAAGGGGACCGAACACACCGGGGAGCTGTTTTTT. Translating gives CASKGTEHTGELFF.

This clonotype occurred a few times. Compared with germline, one end of the junction differs, possibly owing to a read error. This chain links TRBV6-1 with TRBJ2-1, with D tentatively TRBD1 or TRBD2 (6 bases each). CDR1 and CDR2 (germline): MNHNS, SASEGT. The CDR3 totals 14 residues. CDR3 in amino acids: CVSEQGGFYNEQFF. CDR3 coding DNA: TGTGTCAGCGAACAGGGAGGATTCTACAATGAGCAGTTCTTC.

The sample holds many counts of this clonotype. J is TRBJ2-7 and V is TRBV11-2; D is unclear. CDR3 length: 11 residues. Germline V gives CDR1 SGHAT, CDR2 FQNNGV. V dropped 3 bases and J dropped 7 bases, with 7 bases sitting between them. The CDR3 nucleotides are TGTGCCAGCAGCTTCTCTCTGGAGCAGTACTTC. Protein sequence: CASSFSLEQYF.

In the case of this clonotype: The CDR3 does not end in the conserved phenylalanine or tryptophan, so this is likely a read error. V is TRBV7-9 and J is TRBJ1-5; no clear D. Germline V CDR1 and CDR2: SEHNR, FQNEAQ (reference sequence). This CDR3 comprises 11 residues. Trimming took 8 bases from V and 3 from J, leaving 5 bases between them. Here the CDR3 reads CASGTNQPQHL. CDR3 nucleotide sequence: TGTGCCAGCGGCACCAATCAGCCCCAGCATCTT.

To note about this clonotype: A much larger clone lies a single base off, so this may be a read error. The chain joins TRBV30 to TRBJ2-3; 8 positions agree with TRBD2. The junction had 14 bases not matched to a gene; V was cut back by 4 bases and J by 8 bases. Germline CDR1 and CDR2: GTSNPN and SVGIG (reference sequence). This CDR3 has 15 residues. The CDR3 DNA is TGTGCCTGGACGGCCGGGAGGGCGGCGGCAGGTACGCAGTATTTT. It yields the protein CAWTAGRAAAGTQYF.

This clonotype occurred a few times. This sequence joins TRBV9 and TRBJ2-2; D is uncertain. CDR3 size: 13 residues. Trimming left V 7 bases short and J 0 bases short, with 7 bases between. CDR1 is SGDLS and CDR2 is YYNGEE in the germline V gene. This chain's CDR3 is CASDNANTGELFF. CDR3 DNA: TGTGCCAGCGACAACGCGAACACCGGGGAGCTGTTTTTT.

The V and J genes are TRBV12-3 or TRBV12-4 and TRBJ2-7; no clear D gene. Trimming took off 6 bases at V and 3 bases at J, with 12 bases between the two ends. The CDR3 runs 13 residues. Here the CDR3 reads CASSPTDLYEQYF. The CDR3 region has the DNA TGTGCCAGCAGCCCCACGGACCTCTACGAGCAGTACTTC.

This sequence joins TRBV27 and TRBJ2-1, with 8 bases that match TRBD1. Looked up from germline, CDR1 is MNHEY and CDR2 is SMNVEV (reference sequence). With 4 bases clipped from V and 5 bases from J, the junction kept 22 bases outside the gene matches. The CDR3 runs to 20 residues. The CDR3 sequence: CASSSSGGARVVKKHNEQFF. CDR3 coding DNA: TGTGCCAGCAGTTCATCAGGGGGCGCTAGGGTAGTAAAGAAACACAATGAGCAGTTCTTC.

This clonotype was observed a handful of times. This chain links TRBV11-2 with TRBJ1-4; TRBD1 agrees at 7 bases. Germline V gene sequence: CDR1 SGHAT, CDR2 FQNNGV. V lost 5 bases and J lost 5; bases outside the gene matches: 2. The CDR3 covers 13 residues. The CDR3 DNA is TGTGCCAGCAGCGACAGGGCCAATGAAAAACTGTTTTTT. It translates to CASSDRANEKLFF.

In its sample, this clonotype was seen many times. The chain has TRBV30 and TRBJ1-3; unclear D gene. V lost 4 bases and J 0 bases, leaving 10 bases between the germline ends. CDR3 length: 14 amino acids. In germline, CDR1 is GTSNPN, CDR2 SVGIG (reference sequence). CDR3 nucleotide sequence: TGTGCCTGGAATTCGGCGAACTCTGGAAACACCATATATTTT. Its protein product is CAWNSANSGNTIYF.